This T cell receptor beta chain was documented in a study of CD8+ T cells in alopecia areata. Background on the study: Administration of oral tofacitinib to treated patients was at 5 to 10 mg twice daily. Scalp area affected, as a percentage, set the severity score of treated patients.

RNA extraction was followed by reverse transcription into cDNA, which acted as the sequencing template. Using immunoSEQ multiplex PCR, the repertoire was profiled, and TCRdb retains in-frame clones only, with some absent. The sample lists about 4,000 clones; approximately 70% were seen once. The treatment: oral pan-JAK inhibitor, 5-10 mg twice daily. Lesional scalp punch biopsies and peripheral blood came from alopecia areata patients. Between the trimmed V and J ends, which lost 0 bases and 1 base, there was a span of 15 bases. CDR3 length: 17 amino acids. The V gene's germline CDR1 is LNHNV and CDR2 YYDKDF (reference sequence).

The source material was skin, sampled at week 24, from a patient treated with tofacitinib. The clonotype comes from a human donor with alopecia areata. The rearrangement links TRBV15 to TRBJ1-1; no firm D call. CDR3 sequence: CATSRDLRRRANTEAFF. Here the CDR3 DNA reads TGTGCCACCAGCAGAGATCTACGTCGTAGGGCGAACACTGAAGCTTTCTTT.